These 18 T cell receptor beta chains came from one sample sequenced in a study of post-analysis software for immune sequencing data (dated by TCRdb to between 2014 and 2016). Results the study describes overall, beyond this receptor: Significantly higher frequencies in patients than in controls were found for roughly 5 TRBV segments, including TRBV5-6, TRBV5-1 and TRBV20-1.

Library prep was done by PCR. Instrument used: Illumina HiSeq 2500. To reduce PCR and sequencing biases, unique molecular identifiers were built into the TCR beta cDNA libraries. TCRdb reprocessed the public reads (quality trimming at Q25 with fastp, clone calling with MiXCR) and kept in-frame beta chains. Each entry is one CDR3 protein sequence, shown with its most common DNA and genes. The sample table lists about 770,000 distinct CDR3 sequences, 46% of them with a count of one. 4.9% of the sample is taken by the ten largest. Their antigen targets remain unknown. The sequenced material came from blood. Receptors originate from a girl aged 10 to 17 with multiple sclerosis.

The gene calls are TRBV10-3 and TRBJ1-2; no reliable D call. CDR1 and CDR2 (germline): ENHRY, SYGVKD. Trimming shortened V by 3 bases and J by 8 bases, and 16 bases separated the two germline ends. CDR3 length: 14 residues. Here the CDR3 reads CAISDSRTGGGYTF. The DNA of the CDR3 is TGTGCCATCAGTGACTCCCGTACGGGCGGAGGCTACACCTTC.

The chain combines TRBV29-1 with TRBJ2-1; TRBD2 agrees at 16 bases. Germline V CDR1 and CDR2: SQVTM, ANQGSEA. With 3 bases clipped from V and 0 bases from J, the junction kept 2 bases outside the gene matches. The CDR3 consists of 17 residues. The chain's CDR3 is CSVEGLAGGRSYNEQFF. Here the CDR3 DNA reads TGCAGCGTTGAGGGACTAGCGGGAGGGCGCTCCTACAATGAGCAGTTCTTC.

This chain connects TRBV7-2 to TRBJ2-7; 15 bases map to TRBD2. Germline assignment: CDR1 SGHTA and CDR2 FQGNSA. This CDR3 spans 18 amino acids. Unmatched junction bases numbered 16, after V lost 7 bases and J lost 6 bases. The CDR3 loop is CASTTGTSGRPLDSEQYF. Written as DNA, the CDR3 is TGTGCCAGCACCACCGGGACTAGCGGGAGGCCTCTTGATTCCGAGCAGTACTTC.

This clonotype was detected only a few times. This chain links TRBV4-3 with TRBJ2-7, with no clear D. The J call may be wrong; the DNA end is better matched by TRBJ2-5. The CDR3 covers 13 residues. The V gene's germline CDR1 is LGHNA and CDR2 YSLEER. The CDR3 DNA reads as TGCGCCAGCAGCCAAGGCGCGTGGGAGACCCAGTACTTC. Protein sequence: CASSQGAWETQYF.

This clonotype came up a few times. The gene calls are TRBV15 and TRBJ2-7, with TRBD2 matching over 7 bases. Germline values: CDR1 LNHNV, CDR2 YYDKDF (reference sequence). This CDR3 is built from 14 residues. V shed 5 bases and J 4 bases; nucleotides not matched to a gene: 8. This CDR3 reads CATSPDSGAYEQYF. DNA for the CDR3: TGTGCCACCAGCCCCGACAGCGGGGCGTACGAGCAGTACTTC. The entire variable domain, with the rest obtained from reference TRBV15 and TRBJ2-7, is as follows: DAMVIQNPRYQVTQFGKPVTLSCSQTLNHNVMYWYQQKSSQAPKLLFHYYDKDFNNEADTPDNFQSRRPNTSFCFLDIRSPGLGDTAMYLCATSPDSGAYEQYFGPGTRLTVT.

The J gene is TRBJ2-7, the V gene TRBV7-2; TRBD2 agrees at 11 bases. V lost 5 bases and J lost 5; bases outside the gene matches: 5. Per germline, CDR1 SGHTA and CDR2 FQGNSA. The CDR3 totals 14 residues. CDR3 DNA sequence: TGTGCCAGCAGCAAGACTAGCGGGGTCCACGAGCAGTACTTC. It specifies CASSKTSGVHEQYF.

This clonotype was picked up a small number of times. The chain employs TRBV7-9 and TRBJ2-7, with unresolved D. Germline CDR1 is SEHNR and CDR2 is FQNEAQ (reference sequence). This CDR3 has 13 residues. V was cut by 6 bases and J by 4 bases, with 13 bases left in between. This CDR3 is CASRRTPGYEQYF. CDR3 nucleotides: TGTGCCAGCAGGCGGACCCCCGGGTACGAGCAGTACTTC.

The chain is built from TRBV7-2 and TRBJ2-1; 9 bases line up with TRBD2. The CDR3 consists of 13 residues. The germline V gene has CDR1 SGHTA and CDR2 FQGNSA. V lost 3 bases and J lost 14; bases outside the gene matches: 8. This CDR3 reads CASSLAGGVEKFF. The DNA of the CDR3 is TGTGCCAGCAGCTTGGCGGGAGGGGTTGAAAAGTTCTTC.

This clonotype was seen a few times. V usage is TRBV9 and J usage is TRBJ2-3; no firm D call. V gave up 0 bases and J gave up 2 bases, with 7 bases separating them. CDR3 size: 14 residues. Germline V gene sequence: CDR1 SGDLS, CDR2 YYNGEE. In nucleotides, the CDR3 is TGTGCCAGCAGCGTAGCGGGCCTCACAGATACGCAGTATTTT. It yields the protein CASSVAGLTDTQYF.

This clonotype was observed a few times. J is TRBJ2-5 and V is TRBV12-3 or TRBV12-4, with 9 bases aligning to TRBD2. J gave up 4 bases and V 7 bases, and 10 bases lay outside the gene matches. This CDR3 contains 15 residues. CDR3 in amino acids: CASNSEREARETQYF. The CDR3 DNA reads as TGTGCCAGCAACTCAGAGCGGGAGGCACGAGAGACCCAGTACTTC.

V gene TRBV6-5 combines with J gene TRBJ2-2; TRBD1 or TRBD2 may be the D gene (5 bases each). Germline-derived CDR1 and CDR2 are MNHEY and SVGAGI. The V end lost 11 bases, the J end lost 3 bases, and 16 bases lay between the germline ends. This CDR3 comprises 14 residues. CDR3 amino acids: CASSVRGHTGELFF. The CDR3, as DNA: TGTGCCTCCTCCGTACGGGGCCACACCGGGGAGCTGTTTTTT.

This clonotype was observed a few times. This chain uses TRBV20-1 with TRBJ2-5, with 8 bases fitting TRBD2. The CDR3 runs to 14 residues. Trimming took 6 bases from V and 1 from J; bases not matched to a gene: 7. Per germline, CDR1 DFQATT and CDR2 SNEGSKA (reference sequence). The CDR3 DNA follows: TGCAGTGCCACACCAGCGGGAGTCCAAGAGACCCAGTACTTC. As protein: CSATPAGVQETQYF.

This chain links TRBV20-1 with TRBJ2-4; D ambiguous. The germline gives CDR1 DFQATT, CDR2 SNEGSKA (reference sequence). The length of the CDR3 is 17 residues. V was trimmed by 0 bases and J by 0 bases, leaving 15 bases between them. The CDR3 region has the DNA TGCAGTGCTAGAGAGAAAGGCCTAGTGGCAGCCAAAAACATTCAGTACTTC. Protein sequence: CSAREKGLVAAKNIQYF.

V gene TRBV6-6 combines with J gene TRBJ1-5; the D gene is possibly TRBD1 (6 bases). Trimming pared 2 bases from V and 0 bases from J, leaving 14 bases between. Germline lookup yields CDR1 MNHNY and CDR2 SVGAGI (reference sequence). The length of the CDR3 is 17 residues. The CDR3 here is CASSYPEQGLSNQPQHF. CDR3 nucleotides: TGTGCCAGCAGTTACCCCGAACAGGGACTTAGCAATCAGCCCCAGCATTTT.

For this clonotype: One end of the junction varies from germline; a read error may be responsible. The J gene is TRBJ2-3, the V gene TRBV5-1; no definite D call. The CDR3 extends over 13 amino acids. CDR1 is SGHRS and CDR2 is YFSETQ in the germline V gene. Here the CDR3 DNA reads TGCGCCGGCAGCTTCGAGACTACAGATACGCAGTATTTT. Protein sequence: CAGSFETTDTQYF.

In its sample, this clonotype was seen a few times. The rearrangement links TRBV5-8 to TRBJ2-6, with unresolved D. CDR1 is SGHTS and CDR2 is YDEGEE in the germline V gene. This CDR3 is 15 amino acids long. With 6 bases removed from V and 1 base from J, the gap between germline ends came to 11 bases. For the CDR3, the DNA is TGTGCCAGCACCTCCCGAGTATCTGGGGCCAACGTCCTGACTTTC. Residues: CASTSRVSGANVLTF.

The rearrangement links TRBV7-2 to TRBJ2-3; D gene ambiguous. The CDR3 extends over 14 amino acids. V lost 3 bases and J lost 0, with 7 bases in between. Germline V gene lookup returns CDR1 SGHTA and CDR2 FQGNSA. CDR3 coding DNA: TGTGCCAGCAGCTTTTACCCTAGCACAGATACGCAGTATTTT. Its translation is CASSFYPSTDTQYF.

This clonotype was found a few times. This rearrangement joins TRBV7-9 to TRBJ2-5, with 9 bases identical to TRBD1. The CDR3 is 16 amino acids. Germline V gene lookup returns CDR1 SEHNR and CDR2 FQNEAQ (reference sequence). Unmatched junction bases numbered 12, after V lost 5 bases and J lost 5 bases. CDR3 protein: CASSDRDRDTKETQYF. CDR3 nucleotides: TGTGCCAGCAGCGACCGGGACAGGGATACCAAGGAGACCCAGTACTTC.